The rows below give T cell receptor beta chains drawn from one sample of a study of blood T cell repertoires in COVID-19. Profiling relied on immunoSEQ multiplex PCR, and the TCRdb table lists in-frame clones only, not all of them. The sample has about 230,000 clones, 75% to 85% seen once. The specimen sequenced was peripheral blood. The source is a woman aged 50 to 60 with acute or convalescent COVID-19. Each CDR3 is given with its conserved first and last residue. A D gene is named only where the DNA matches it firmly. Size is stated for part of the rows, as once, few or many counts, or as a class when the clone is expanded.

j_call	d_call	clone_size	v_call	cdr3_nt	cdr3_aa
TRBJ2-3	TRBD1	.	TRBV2	TGTGCCAGCAGTACCTCCGGGACAGGGGGCAATAAGTACACGCAGTATTTT	CASSTSGTGGNKYTQYF
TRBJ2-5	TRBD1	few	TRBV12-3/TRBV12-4	TGTGCCAGCAGAAATACAGGGGGAGAGACCCAGTACTTC	CASRNTGGETQYF
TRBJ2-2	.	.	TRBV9	TGTGCCAGCAGCGTAGAACTAAACACCGGGGAGCTGTTTTTT	CASSVELNTGELFF
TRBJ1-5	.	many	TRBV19	TGTGCCAGTAGCCGAACAGGGCGGTATAGCAATCAGCCCCAGCATTTT	CASSRTGRYSNQPQHF
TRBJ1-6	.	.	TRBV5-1	TGCGCCAGCAGCCCGGACAGATATAATTCACCCCTCCACTTT	CASSPDRYNSPLHF
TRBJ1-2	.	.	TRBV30	TGTGCCTGTATTACAGGGACGAGCTATGGCTACACCTTC	CACITGTSYGYTF
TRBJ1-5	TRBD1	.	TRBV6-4	TGTGCCAGCAGTGATCGGCGGGACAGATTTTGCAATCAGCCCCAGCATTTT	CASSDRRDRFCNQPQHF
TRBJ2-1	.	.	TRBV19	TGTGCCAGTAACTGGGGTCGCTCATCGGGGAATGAGCAGTTCTTC	CASNWGRSSGNEQFF
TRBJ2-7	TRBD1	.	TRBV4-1	TGCGCCAGCAGCCACATCGGATCGGGACAGGGGGGCGAGCAGTACTTC	CASSHIGSGQGGEQYF
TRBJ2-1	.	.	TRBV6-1	TGTGCCAGCAGTGAAGAGAGAAGGGGTGAGCAGTTCTTC	CASSEERRGEQFF
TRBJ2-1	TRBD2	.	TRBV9	TGTGCCAGCAGCGTAGCTACAGGGGTTGCGGGGGGGTACAATGAGCAGTTCTTC	CASSVATGVAGGYNEQFF
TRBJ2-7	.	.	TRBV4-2	TGTGCCAGCAGCCCGGCGCAGGGCGGCGTCGAGCAGTACTTC	CASSPAQGGVEQYF
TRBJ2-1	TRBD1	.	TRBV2	TGTGCCAGCAGGGAGCCCCGGGACAGGGGAGGCAATGAGCAGTTCTTC	CASREPRDRGGNEQFF
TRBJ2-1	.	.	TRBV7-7	TGTGCCAGCAGCCCCCAACGTGCAGGAAACAATGAGCAGTTCTTC	CASSPQRAGNNEQFF
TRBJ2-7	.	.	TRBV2	TGTGCCGGCCGGGGGGCGGGAACCTACGAGCAGTACTTC	CAGRGAGTYEQYF
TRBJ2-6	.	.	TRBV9	TGTGCCAGCACCAACACCTGGGCCAACGTCCTGACTTTC	CASTNTWANVLTF
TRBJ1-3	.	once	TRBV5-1	TGCGCCAGCAGCCCCGACAGCTCTGGAAACACCATATATTTT	CASSPDSSGNTIYF
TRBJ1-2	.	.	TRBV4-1	TGCGCCAGCAGCCAAGATTCCGGCAGGGTTTGGTATGGCTACACCTTC	CASSQDSGRVWYGYTF
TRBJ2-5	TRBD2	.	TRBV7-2	TGTGCCAGCAGCACGATAGCGGGGGGGAAGACCCAGTACTTC	CASSTIAGGKTQYF
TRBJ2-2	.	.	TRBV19	TGTGCCAGTAGTTTGTACGGCGGGGAGCTGTTTTTT	CASSLYGGELFF
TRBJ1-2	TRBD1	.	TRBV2	TGTGCCAGCACGGGACAGCAATCATCCTTTAACTATGGCTACACCTTC	CASTGQQSSFNYGYTF
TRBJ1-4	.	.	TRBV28	TGTGCCAGCAGTCCGACAGTTACAACTAATGAAAAACTGTTTTTT	CASSPTVTTNEKLFF
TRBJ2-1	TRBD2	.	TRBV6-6	TGTGCCAGCAGAACCGGGACTAGCCTCGTCGATGAGCAGTTCTTC	CASRTGTSLVDEQFF
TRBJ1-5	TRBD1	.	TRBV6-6	TGTGCCAGCAGTAGAGTGACAGGGAATCAGCCCCAGCATTTT	CASSRVTGNQPQHF
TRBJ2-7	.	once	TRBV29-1	TGCAGCGTTGGGGGGACACCTGGGGAGTACTTC	CSVGGTPGEYF
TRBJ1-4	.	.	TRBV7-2	TGTGCCAGCAGCTTAGGGGCAGCAACTAATGAAAAACTGTTTTTT	CASSLGAATNEKLFF
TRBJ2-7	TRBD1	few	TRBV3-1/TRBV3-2	TGTGCCAGCAGTCCAAGTTTGGACAGGGTACCCGAGCAGTACTTC	CASSPSLDRVPEQYF
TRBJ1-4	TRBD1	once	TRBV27	TGTGCCAGCAGACCGGAGGACAGGGGTGAAAAACTGTTTTTT	CASRPEDRGEKLFF
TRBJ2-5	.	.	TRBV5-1	TGCGCCAGCCAAAGGGAGGTAGGGTTCGAAGAGACCCAGTACTTC	CASQREVGFEETQYF
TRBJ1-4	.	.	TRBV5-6	TGTGCCAGCAGCTTGGCGCGGGGGCCAGGTTTTTCGGAAAAACTGTTTTTT	CASSLARGPGFSEKLFF
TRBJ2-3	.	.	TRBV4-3	TGCGCCAGCAGCCAAGATTCCGGGGGATACACAGATACGCAGTATTTT	CASSQDSGGYTDTQYF
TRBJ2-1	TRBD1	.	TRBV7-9	TGTGCCAGCAGCTTAGCAGGGGGCCGTGAGCAGTTCTTC	CASSLAGGREQFF
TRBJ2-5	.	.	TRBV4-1	TGCGCCAGCAGCCCCTTTTTGTACTTC	CASSPFLYF
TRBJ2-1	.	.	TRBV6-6	TGTGCCAGCAGTTACTCGTTACGAGACAATGAGCAGTTCTTC	CASSYSLRDNEQFF
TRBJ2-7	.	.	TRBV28	TGTGCCAGCAGTTTTCAGGGTCCCTACGAGCAGTACTTC	CASSFQGPYEQYF
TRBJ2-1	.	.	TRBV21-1	TGTGCCAGCCGTAGCCGGCCATACAATGAGCAGTTCTTC	CASRSRPYNEQFF
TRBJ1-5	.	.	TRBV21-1	TGTGCCAGCAGCAAAGGACACCGAGACAGGGATCTTCAGCCCCAGCATTTT	CASSKGHRDRDLQPQHF
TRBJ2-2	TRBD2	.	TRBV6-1	TGTGCCAGCAGTGAGGAGACTAGCGGGGCCGCGAACACCGGGGAGCTGTTTTTT	CASSEETSGAANTGELFF
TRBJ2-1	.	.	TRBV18	TGTGCCAGCTCACCCCGAGGGATTAATGAGCAGTTCTTC	CASSPRGINEQFF
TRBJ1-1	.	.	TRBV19	TGTGCCAGTAGCACGGTACGGGACACTGAAGCTTTCTTT	CASSTVRDTEAFF
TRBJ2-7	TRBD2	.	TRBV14	TGTGCCAGCAGCCAAGTCCTAGCGGTAATGGGGAAGCAGTACTTC	CASSQVLAVMGKQYF
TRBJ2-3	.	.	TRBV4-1	TGCGCCAGCAGCCTTGGGACTAGCACAGATACGCAGTATTTT	CASSLGTSTDTQYF
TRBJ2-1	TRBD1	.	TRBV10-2	TGCGCCAGCAGGGACAGGATTTACAATGAGCAGTTCTTC	CASRDRIYNEQFF
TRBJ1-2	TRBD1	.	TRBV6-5	TGTGCCAGCAGTTACCTTCGGACAGGGGGATCCTATGGCTACACCTTC	CASSYLRTGGSYGYTF
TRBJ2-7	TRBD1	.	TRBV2	TGTGCCAGCAGTAGGACAGGAGCCCCCTACGAGCAGTACTTC	CASSRTGAPYEQYF
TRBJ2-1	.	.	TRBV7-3	TGTGCCAGCAGCCGCGTAGGCGGAAGCTACAATGAGCAGTTCTTC	CASSRVGGSYNEQFF
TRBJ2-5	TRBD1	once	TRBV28	TGTGCCAGCACCATCAGGGGGTCGGAAGAGACCCAGTACTTC	CASTIRGSEETQYF
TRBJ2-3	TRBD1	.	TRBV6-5	TGTGCCAAATATCAGGGGGTAGGTACGCAGTATTTT	CAKYQGVGTQYF
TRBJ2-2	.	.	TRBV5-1	TGCGCCAGCAGCTTGGGGACAGCCTACACCGGGGAGCTGTTTTTT	CASSLGTAYTGELFF
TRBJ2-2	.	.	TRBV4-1	TGCGCCAGCAGCCAATCTGCCGGGGAGCTGTTTTTT	CASSQSAGELFF
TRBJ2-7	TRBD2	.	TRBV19	TGTGCCAGTAGAAGGTCTTTCGGGGGAGGGTACGAGCAGTACTTC	CASRRSFGGGYEQYF
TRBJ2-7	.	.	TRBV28	TGTGCCAGCACCGAAGGACCTAACTCCAGAGGGACTGATTCCTACGAGCAGTACTTC	CASTEGPNSRGTDSYEQYF